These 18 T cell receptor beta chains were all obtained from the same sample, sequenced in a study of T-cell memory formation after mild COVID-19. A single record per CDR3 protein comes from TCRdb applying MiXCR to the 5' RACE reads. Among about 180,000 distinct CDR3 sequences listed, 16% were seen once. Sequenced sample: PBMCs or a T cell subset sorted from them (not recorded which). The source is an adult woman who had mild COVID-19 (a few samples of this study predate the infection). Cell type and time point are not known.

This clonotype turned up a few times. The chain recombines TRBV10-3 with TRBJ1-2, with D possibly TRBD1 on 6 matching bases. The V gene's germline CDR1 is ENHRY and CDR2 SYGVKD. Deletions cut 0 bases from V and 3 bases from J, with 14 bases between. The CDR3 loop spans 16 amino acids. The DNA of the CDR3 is TGTGCCATCAGTGAGTCGAAGGCTGGGACACACTATGGCTACACCTTC. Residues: CAISESKAGTHYGYTF.

This CDR3 is CASSLKRPIDSYEQYF. The CDR3 DNA is TGTGCCAGCAGTTTGAAGCGACCCATTGACTCCTACGAGCAGTACTTC. V gene TRBV12-3 or TRBV12-4 combines with J gene TRBJ2-7; D remains ambiguous. There are 16 residues in the CDR3. V gave up 3 bases and J gave up 0 bases, with 15 bases separating them.

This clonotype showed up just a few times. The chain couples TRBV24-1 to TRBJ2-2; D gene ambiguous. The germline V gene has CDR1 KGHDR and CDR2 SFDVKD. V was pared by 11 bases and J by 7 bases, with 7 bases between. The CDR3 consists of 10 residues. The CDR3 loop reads CAIGYGELFF. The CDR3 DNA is TGTGCCATCGGGTACGGGGAGCTGTTTTTT.

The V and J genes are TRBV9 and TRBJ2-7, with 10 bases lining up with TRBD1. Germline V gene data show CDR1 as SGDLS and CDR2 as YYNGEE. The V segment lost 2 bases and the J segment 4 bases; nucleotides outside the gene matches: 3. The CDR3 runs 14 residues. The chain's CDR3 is CASSVGQGVYEQYF. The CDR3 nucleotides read TGTGCCAGCAGCGTCGGACAGGGGGTTTACGAGCAGTACTTC.

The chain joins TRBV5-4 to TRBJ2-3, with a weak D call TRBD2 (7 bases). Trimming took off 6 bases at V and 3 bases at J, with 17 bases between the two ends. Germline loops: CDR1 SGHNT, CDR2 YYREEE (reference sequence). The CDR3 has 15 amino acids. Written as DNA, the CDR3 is TGTGCCAGCACTAGGGGGGGAGTCAGGACAGATACGCAGTATTTT. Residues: CASTRGGVRTDTQYF.

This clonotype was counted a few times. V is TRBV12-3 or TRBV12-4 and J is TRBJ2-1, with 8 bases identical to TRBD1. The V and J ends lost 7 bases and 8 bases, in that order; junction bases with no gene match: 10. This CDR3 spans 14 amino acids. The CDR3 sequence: CASTTGQDLYEQFF. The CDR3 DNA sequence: TGTGCCAGCACTACGGGACAGGACCTCTATGAGCAGTTCTTC.

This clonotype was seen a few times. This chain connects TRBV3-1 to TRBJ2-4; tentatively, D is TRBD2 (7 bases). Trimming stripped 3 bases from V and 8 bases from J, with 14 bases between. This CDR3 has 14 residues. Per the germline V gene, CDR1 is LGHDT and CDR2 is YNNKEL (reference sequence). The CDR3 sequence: CASSQRWGGHIQYF. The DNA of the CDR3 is TGTGCCAGCAGCCAGAGATGGGGGGGGCACATTCAGTACTTC.

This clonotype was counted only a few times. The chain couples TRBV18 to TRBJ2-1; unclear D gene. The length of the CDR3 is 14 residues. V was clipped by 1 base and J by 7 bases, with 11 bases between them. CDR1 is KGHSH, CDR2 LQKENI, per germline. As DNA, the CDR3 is TGTGCCAGCTCACCACTTTTGGGCGGAAATGAGCAGTTCTTC. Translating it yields CASSPLLGGNEQFF. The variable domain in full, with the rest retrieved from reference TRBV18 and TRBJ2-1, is NAGVMQNPRHLVRRRGQEARLRCSPMKGHSHVYWYRQLPEEGLKFMVYLQKENIIDESGMPKERFSAEFPKEGPSILRIQQVVRGDSAAYFCASSPLLGGNEQFFGPGTRLTVL.

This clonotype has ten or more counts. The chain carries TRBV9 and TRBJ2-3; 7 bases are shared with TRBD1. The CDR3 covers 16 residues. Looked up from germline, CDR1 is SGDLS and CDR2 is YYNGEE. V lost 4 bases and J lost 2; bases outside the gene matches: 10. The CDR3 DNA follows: TGTGCCAGCAGCCCCAGACCCGGGACAGTCACAGATACGCAGTATTTT. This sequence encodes CASSPRPGTVTDTQYF.

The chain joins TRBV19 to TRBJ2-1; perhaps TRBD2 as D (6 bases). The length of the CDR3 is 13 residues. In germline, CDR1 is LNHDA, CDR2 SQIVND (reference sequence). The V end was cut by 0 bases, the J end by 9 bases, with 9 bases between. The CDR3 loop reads CASSIDTSTEQFF. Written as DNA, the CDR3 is TGTGCCAGTAGTATAGATACTAGCACTGAGCAGTTCTTC.

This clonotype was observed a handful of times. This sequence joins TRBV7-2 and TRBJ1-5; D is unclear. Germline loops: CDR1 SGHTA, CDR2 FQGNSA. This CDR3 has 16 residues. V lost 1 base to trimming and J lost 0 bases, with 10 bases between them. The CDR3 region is CASSLGPGHSNQPQHF. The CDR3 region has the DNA TGTGCCAGCAGCTTAGGACCCGGTCATAGCAATCAGCCCCAGCATTTT.

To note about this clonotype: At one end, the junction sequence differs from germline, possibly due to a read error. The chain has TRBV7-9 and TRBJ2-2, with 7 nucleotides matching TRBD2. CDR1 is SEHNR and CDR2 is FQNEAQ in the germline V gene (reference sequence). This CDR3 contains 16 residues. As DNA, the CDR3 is TGCGCCAGCAGCTTGGCCCCTAGCGGGAACACCGGGGAGCTGTTTTTT. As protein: CASSLAPSGNTGELFF. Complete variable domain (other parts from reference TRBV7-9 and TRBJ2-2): DTGVSQNPRHKITKRGQNVTFRCDPISEHNRLYWYRQTLGQGPEFLTYFQNEAQLEKSRLLSDRFSAERPKGSFSTLEIQRTEQGDSAMYLCASSLAPSGNTGELFFGEGSRLTVL.

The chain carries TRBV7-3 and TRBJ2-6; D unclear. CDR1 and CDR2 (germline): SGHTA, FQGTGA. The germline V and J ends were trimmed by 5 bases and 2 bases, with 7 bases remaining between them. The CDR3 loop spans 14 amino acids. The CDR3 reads CASSPGAGANVLTF. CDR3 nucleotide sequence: TGTGCCAGCAGCCCGGGTGCTGGGGCCAACGTCCTGACTTTC.

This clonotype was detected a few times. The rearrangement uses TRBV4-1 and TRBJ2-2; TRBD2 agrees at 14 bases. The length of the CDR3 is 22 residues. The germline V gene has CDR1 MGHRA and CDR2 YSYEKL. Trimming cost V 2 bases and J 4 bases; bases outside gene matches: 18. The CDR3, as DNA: TGCGCCAGCAGCCAACCAAACCTCGGACTAGCGGGAGGAAGAGTAGGCACCGGGGAGCTGTTTTTT. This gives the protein CASSQPNLGLAGGRVGTGELFF.

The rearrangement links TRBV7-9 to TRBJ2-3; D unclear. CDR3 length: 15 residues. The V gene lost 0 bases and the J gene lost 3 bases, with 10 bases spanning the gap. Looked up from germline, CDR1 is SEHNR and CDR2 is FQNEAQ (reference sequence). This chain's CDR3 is CASSLATGLTDTQYF. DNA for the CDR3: TGTGCCAGCAGCTTAGCGACTGGGCTTACAGATACGCAGTATTTT.

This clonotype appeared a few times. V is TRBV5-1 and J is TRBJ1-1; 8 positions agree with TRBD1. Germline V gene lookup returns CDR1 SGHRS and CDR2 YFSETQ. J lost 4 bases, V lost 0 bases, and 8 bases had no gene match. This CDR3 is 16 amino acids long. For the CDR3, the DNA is TGCGCCAGCAGCTTGGGGACAGGGAGAGGGAGCACTGAAGCTTTCTTT. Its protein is CASSLGTGRGSTEAFF. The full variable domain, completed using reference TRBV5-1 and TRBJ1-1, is KAGVTQTPRYLIKTRGQQVTLSCSPISGHRSVSWYQQTPGQGLQFLFEYFSETQRNKGNFPGRFSGRQFSNSRSEMNVSTLELGDSALYLCASSLGTGRGSTEAFFGQGTRLTVV.

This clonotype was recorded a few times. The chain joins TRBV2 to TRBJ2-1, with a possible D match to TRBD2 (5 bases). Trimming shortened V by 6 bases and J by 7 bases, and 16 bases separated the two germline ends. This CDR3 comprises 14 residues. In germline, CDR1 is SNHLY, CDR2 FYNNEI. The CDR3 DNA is TGTGCCAGCAGCGACGACTACCGAGGGAATGAGCAGTTCTTC. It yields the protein CASSDDYRGNEQFF.

CDR3 nucleotides: TGTGCCAGCAGTCCACTTATGGGACATAGCACAGATACGCAGTATTTT. Its translation: CASSPLMGHSTDTQYF. The genes are TRBV6-5 and TRBJ2-3; the D gene is possibly TRBD1 (6 bases). This CDR3 has 16 amino acids. V was shortened by 5 bases and J by 0 bases, with 15 bases between the two germline ends. The germline V gene encodes CDR1 MNHEY and CDR2 SVGAGI.